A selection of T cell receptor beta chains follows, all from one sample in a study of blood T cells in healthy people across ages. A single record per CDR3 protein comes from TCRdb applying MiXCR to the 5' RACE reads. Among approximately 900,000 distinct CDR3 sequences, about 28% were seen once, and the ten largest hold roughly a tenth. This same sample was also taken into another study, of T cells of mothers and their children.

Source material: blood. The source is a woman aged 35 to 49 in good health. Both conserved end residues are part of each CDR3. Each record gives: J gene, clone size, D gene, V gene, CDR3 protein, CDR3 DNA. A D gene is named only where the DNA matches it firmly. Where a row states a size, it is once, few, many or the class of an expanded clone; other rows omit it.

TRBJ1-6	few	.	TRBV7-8	CASSLREAPLHF	TGTGCCAGCAGCCTCCGGGAGGCACCCCTCCACTTT
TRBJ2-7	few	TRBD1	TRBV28	CASTPLGQGGEQYF	TGTGCCAGCACCCCTCTCGGACAGGGTGGCGAGCAGTACTTC
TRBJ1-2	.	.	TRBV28	CASSWNRDYGYTF	TGTGCCAGCAGTTGGAACAGGGACTATGGCTACACCTTC
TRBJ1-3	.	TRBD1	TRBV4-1	CASSPGRDRTLGNTIYF	TGCGCCAGCAGCCCCGGAAGGGACAGGACCCTCGGAAACACCATATATTTT
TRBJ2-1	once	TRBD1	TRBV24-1	CATSDQGAAKQFF	TGTGCCACCAGTGACCAGGGGGCTGCGAAACAGTTCTTC
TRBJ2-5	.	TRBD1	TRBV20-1	CSATGTGYPFRQETQYF	TGCAGTGCTACCGGGACAGGGTACCCTTTTCGCCAAGAGACCCAGTACTTC
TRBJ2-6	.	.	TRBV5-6	CASSLFGGANVLTF	TGTGCCAGCAGCCTCTTTGGAGGGGCCAACGTCCTGACTTTC
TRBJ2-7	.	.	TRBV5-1	CASSPLSPSYEQYF	TGCGCCAGCAGCCCCCTTAGTCCCTCCTACGAGCAGTACTTC
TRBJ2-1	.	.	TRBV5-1	CASNFGGTFGGYNEQFF	TGCGCCAGCAACTTTGGTGGAACGTTCGGGGGCTACAATGAGCAGTTCTTC
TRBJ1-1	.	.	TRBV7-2	CASSLVPGERLNTEAFF	TGTGCCAGCAGCTTAGTTCCCGGTGAAAGGTTGAACACTGAAGCTTTCTTT
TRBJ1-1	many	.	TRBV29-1	CSGTTTGPAEAFF	TGCAGCGGGACCACTACAGGGCCCGCTGAAGCTTTCTTT
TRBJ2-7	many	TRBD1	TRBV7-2	CASSSQGLGTATYEQYF	TGTGCCAGCAGCTCCCAGGGGCTTGGGACAGCAACCTACGAGCAGTACTTC
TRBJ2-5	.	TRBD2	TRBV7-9	CASSPPTSGPGETQYF	TGTGCCAGCAGTCCTCCAACTAGCGGGCCGGGGGAGACCCAGTACTTC
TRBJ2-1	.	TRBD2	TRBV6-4	CASSDKRGGLNEQFF	TGTGCCAGCAGTGATAAGCGGGGGGGCCTGAATGAGCAGTTCTTC
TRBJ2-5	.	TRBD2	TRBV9	CASSVGSSGGETQYF	TGTGCCAGCAGCGTAGGTAGTAGCGGGGGAGAGACCCAGTACTTC
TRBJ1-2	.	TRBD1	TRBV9	CASGASQGASYGYTF	TGTGCCAGCGGCGCCTCACAGGGGGCGAGCTATGGCTACACCTTC
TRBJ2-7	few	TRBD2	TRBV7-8	CASSLVRGRTYEQYF	TGTGCCAGCAGCCTAGTGCGGGGGAGGACTTACGAGCAGTACTTC
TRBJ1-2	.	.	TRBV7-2	CASSLGGVSDGYTF	TGTGCCAGCAGCTTAGGAGGGGTTTCGGATGGCTACACCTTC
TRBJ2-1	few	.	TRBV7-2	CASSLEPRYEQFF	TGTGCCAGCAGCTTAGAACCCAGGTATGAGCAGTTCTTC
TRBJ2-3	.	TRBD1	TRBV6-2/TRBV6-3	CASAGTVSTDTQYF	TGTGCCAGCGCCGGGACAGTAAGCACAGATACGCAGTATTTT
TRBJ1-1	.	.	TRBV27	CASRPQGMNTEAFF	TGTGCCAGCAGGCCACAGGGTATGAACACTGAAGCTTTCTTT
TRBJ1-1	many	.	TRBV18	CASSPIQGTMNTEAFF	TGTGCCAGCTCACCAATACAGGGTACTATGAACACTGAAGCTTTCTTT
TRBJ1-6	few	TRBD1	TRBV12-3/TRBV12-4	CASSLRGGGNSPLHF	TGTGCCAGCAGTCTCAGGGGGGGCGGTAATTCACCCCTCCACTTT
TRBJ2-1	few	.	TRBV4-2	CASSQDRSEQFF	TGTGCCAGCAGCCAAGATCGGAGCGAGCAGTTCTTC
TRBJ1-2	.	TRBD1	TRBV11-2	CASRPPTGDYGYTF	TGTGCCAGCAGGCCACCCACAGGGGATTATGGCTACACCTTC
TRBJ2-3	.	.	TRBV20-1	CSASPEERTDTQYF	TGCAGTGCTAGTCCCGAAGAGCGCACAGATACGCAGTATTTT
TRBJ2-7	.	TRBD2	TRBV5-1	CASSPTSGVFSEQYF	TGCGCCAGCAGCCCGACTAGCGGGGTTTTTAGTGAGCAGTACTTC
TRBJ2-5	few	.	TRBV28	CASSLGEEQYF	TGTGCCAGCAGCTTGGGGGAAGAGCAGTACTTC
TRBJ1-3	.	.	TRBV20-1	CSARDGTLSGNTIYF	TGCAGTGCTAGAGATGGGACCCTCTCTGGAAACACCATATATTTT
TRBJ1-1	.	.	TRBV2	CANSERLDMNTEAFF	TGTGCCAACAGTGAAAGGCTGGACATGAACACTGAAGCTTTCTTT
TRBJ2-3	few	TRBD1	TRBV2	CASRTGTDTDTQYF	TGTGCCAGTAGGACAGGTACCGACACAGATACGCAGTATTTT
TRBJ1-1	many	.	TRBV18	CASSPYPDTGYGTEAFF	TGTGCCAGCTCACCCTATCCGGACACCGGCTATGGGACTGAAGCTTTCTTT
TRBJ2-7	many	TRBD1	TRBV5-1	CASRPTTGALGEQYF	TGCGCCAGCAGGCCTACTACAGGGGCCCTTGGAGAGCAGTACTTC
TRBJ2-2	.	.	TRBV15	CAASSERSTGELFF	TGTGCCGCCAGCAGTGAAAGGTCCACCGGGGAGCTGTTTTTT
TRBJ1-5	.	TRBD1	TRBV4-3	CASSQDSGRGDQPQHF	TGCGCCAGCAGCCAAGACTCGGGCAGGGGGGATCAGCCCCAGCATTTT
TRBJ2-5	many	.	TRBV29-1	CSVDWQGQTQYF	TGCAGCGTTGATTGGCAGGGCCAGACCCAGTACTTC
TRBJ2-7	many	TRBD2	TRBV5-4	CASSPRTSVNEQYF	TGTGCCAGCAGCCCCCGGACTAGTGTCAACGAGCAGTACTTC